What follows is one T cell receptor (beta chain) and its context. Its matching antigen is unknown. Germline CDR1 is SGHTS and CDR2 is YDEGEE. CDR3 size: 15 residues. Trimming removed 2 bases at V and 5 bases at J, with 14 bases between. Each patient with chemo-refractory metastatic non-small-cell lung cancer was treated with focal radiation plus CTLA-4 blockade using ipilimumab. The source of the sample is a study of radiotherapy plus CTLA-4 blockade in lung cancer. About the research overall: Disease control was achieved by 31% of patients, and objective responses by 15% to 20%. Notes on the study in general: Early clone dynamics of blood T cells, plus interferon-beta, reportedly predicted response best. TCR clones originating in tumors grew in number in blood after radiotherapy plus ipilimumab.

Generated by immunoSEQ multiplex PCR, the TCRdb table keeps only in-frame clones and is missing some. The table includes some 50,000 clones, more than 60% detected once. Sequencing was performed on peripheral blood, taken from a patient treated with radiotherapy plus ipilimumab. The sequence came from a human donor with non-small cell lung cancer who had a partial response to radiotherapy plus ipilimumab. The chain combines TRBV5-8 with TRBJ1-5; weak D call: TRBD1 (5 bases). DNA of the CDR3: TGTGCCAGCAGCTTCCCAGGGCTGGGCCATCAGCCCCAGCATTTT. It encodes CASSFPGLGHQPQHF.